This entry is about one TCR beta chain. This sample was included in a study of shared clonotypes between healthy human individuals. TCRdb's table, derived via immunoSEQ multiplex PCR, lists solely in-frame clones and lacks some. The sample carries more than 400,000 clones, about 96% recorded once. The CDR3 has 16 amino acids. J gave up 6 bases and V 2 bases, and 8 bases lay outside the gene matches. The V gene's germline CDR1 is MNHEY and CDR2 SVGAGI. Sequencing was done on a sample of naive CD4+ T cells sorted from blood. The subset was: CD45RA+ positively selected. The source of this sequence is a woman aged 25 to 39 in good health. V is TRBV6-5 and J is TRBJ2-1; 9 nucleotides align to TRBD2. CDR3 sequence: CASSYVGSGSPNEQFF. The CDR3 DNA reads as TGTGCCAGCAGTTACGTGGGTAGCGGGAGCCCCAATGAGCAGTTCTTC.